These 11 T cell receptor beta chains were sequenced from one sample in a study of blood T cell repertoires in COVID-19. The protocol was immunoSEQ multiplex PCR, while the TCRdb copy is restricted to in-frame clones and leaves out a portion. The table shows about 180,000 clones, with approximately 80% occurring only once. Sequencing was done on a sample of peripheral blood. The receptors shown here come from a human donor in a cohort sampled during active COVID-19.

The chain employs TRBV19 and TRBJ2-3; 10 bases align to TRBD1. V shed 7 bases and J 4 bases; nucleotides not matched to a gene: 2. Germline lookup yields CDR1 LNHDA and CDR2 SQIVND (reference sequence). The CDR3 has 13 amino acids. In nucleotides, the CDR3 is TGTGCCAGTACAGGACAGGGGGCAGATACGCAGTATTTT. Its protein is CASTGQGADTQYF.

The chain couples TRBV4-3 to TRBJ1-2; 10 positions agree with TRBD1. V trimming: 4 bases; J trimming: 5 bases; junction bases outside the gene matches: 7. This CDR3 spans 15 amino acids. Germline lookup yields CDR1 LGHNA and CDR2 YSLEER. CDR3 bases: TGCGCCAGCAGCCCCGGACAGGGGGAAAGATATGGCTACACCTTC. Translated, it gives CASSPGQGERYGYTF.

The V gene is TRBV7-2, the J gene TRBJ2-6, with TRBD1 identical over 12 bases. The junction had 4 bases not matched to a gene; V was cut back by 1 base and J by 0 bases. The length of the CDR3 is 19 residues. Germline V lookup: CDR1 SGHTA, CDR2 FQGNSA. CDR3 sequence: CASSLGGQGALSGANVLTF. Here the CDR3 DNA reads TGTGCCAGCAGCTTAGGGGGACAGGGGGCGCTCTCTGGGGCCAACGTCCTGACTTTC.

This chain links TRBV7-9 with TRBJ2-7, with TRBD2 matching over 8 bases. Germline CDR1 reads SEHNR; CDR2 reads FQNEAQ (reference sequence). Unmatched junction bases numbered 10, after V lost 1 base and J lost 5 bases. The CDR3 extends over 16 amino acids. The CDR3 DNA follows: TGTGCCAGCAGCTTAGGATCAGCGGGAGTTCGGAACGAGCAGTACTTC. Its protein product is CASSLGSAGVRNEQYF.

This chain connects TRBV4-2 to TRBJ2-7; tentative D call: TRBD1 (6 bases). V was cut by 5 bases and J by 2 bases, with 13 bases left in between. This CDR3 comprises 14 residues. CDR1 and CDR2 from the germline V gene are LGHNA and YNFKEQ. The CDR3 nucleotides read TGTGCCAGCAGCTTGAGACAGGACGCCTACGAGCAGTACTTC. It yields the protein CASSLRQDAYEQYF.

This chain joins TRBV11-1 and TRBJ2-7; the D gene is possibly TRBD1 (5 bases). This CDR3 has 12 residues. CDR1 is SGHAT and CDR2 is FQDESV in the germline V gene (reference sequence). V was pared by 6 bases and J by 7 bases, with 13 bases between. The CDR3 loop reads CASRRRGGEQYF. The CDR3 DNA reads TGTGCCAGCAGAAGAAGGGGTGGGGAGCAGTACTTC.

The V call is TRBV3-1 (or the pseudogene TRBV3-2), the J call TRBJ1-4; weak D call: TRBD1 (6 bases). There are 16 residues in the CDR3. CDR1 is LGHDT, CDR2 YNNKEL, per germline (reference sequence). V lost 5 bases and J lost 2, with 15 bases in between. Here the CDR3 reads CASSERGLMTNEKLFF. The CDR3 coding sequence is TGTGCCAGCAGCGAGCGGGGGCTGATGACTAATGAAAAACTGTTTTTT.

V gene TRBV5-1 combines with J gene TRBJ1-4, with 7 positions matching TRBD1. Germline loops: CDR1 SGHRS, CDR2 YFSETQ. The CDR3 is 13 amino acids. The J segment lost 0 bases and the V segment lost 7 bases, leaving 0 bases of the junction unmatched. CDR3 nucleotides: TGCGCCAGCGGACAGGCAACTAATGAAAAACTGTTTTTT. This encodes CASGQATNEKLFF.

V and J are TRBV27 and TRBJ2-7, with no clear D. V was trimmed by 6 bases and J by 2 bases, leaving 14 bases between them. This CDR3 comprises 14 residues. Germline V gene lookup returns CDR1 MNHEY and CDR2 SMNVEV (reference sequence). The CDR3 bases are TGTGCCAGCAGCCCCAGAACGATCGCCTACGAGCAGTACTTC. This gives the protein CASSPRTIAYEQYF.

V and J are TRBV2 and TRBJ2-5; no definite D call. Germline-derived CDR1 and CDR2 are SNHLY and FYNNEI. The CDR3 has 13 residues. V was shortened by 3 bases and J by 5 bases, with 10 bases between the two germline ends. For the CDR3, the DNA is TGTGCCAGCAGTGACCACCCACTTGAGACCCAGTACTTC. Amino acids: CASSDHPLETQYF.

The CDR3 reads CASSAQGGAGANVLTF. The CDR3 nucleotides are TGTGCCAGTAGTGCCCAAGGGGGCGCTGGGGCCAACGTCCTGACTTTC. This chain connects TRBV19 to TRBJ2-6, with 7 bases identical to TRBD1. Germline-derived CDR1 and CDR2 are LNHDA and SQIVND (reference sequence). The CDR3 loop spans 16 amino acids. Trimming removed 5 bases from V and 2 bases from J; junction bases left unmatched: 6.